The rows below give T cell receptor beta chains drawn from one sample of a study of cytomegalovirus exposure and HLA in healthy donors. Only in-frame clones appear in the TCRdb table, and some are missing; sequencing was by immunoSEQ multiplex PCR. The data contain about 130,000 clones, roughly 80% of them singletons. Sequenced: PBMCs. The receptors were gathered from a girl aged 2 to 10 in good health and CMV-seronegative. Each CDR3 is given with its conserved first and last residue. D genes are given only for firm matches.

V gene: TRBV30; J gene: TRBJ2-1; D gene: TRBD2; CDR3 length: 17; CDR3 DNA: TGTGCCTGGAGTACAAAAGATAGCGGGAGGGCCTTCAATCAGCAGTTCTTC; CDR3 protein: CAWSTKDSGRAFNQQFF
V gene: TRBV9; J gene: TRBJ2-7; D gene: TRBD2; CDR3 length: 14; CDR3 DNA: TGTGCCAGCAGCACTGGACTAGCGGGGGAAGAGCAGTACTTC; CDR3 protein: CASSTGLAGEEQYF
V gene: TRBV27; J gene: TRBJ1-1; D gene: -; CDR3 length: 13; CDR3 DNA: TGTGCCAGCAGTTTAGGGAGGGGTACTGAAGCTTTCTTT; CDR3 protein: CASSLGRGTEAFF
V gene: TRBV18; J gene: TRBJ2-2; D gene: -; CDR3 length: 16; CDR3 DNA: TGTGCCAGCTCACTGAACGGGGGTCGAAACACCGGGGAGCTGTTTTTT; CDR3 protein: CASSLNGGRNTGELFF
V gene: TRBV5-6; J gene: TRBJ2-7; D gene: TRBD1; CDR3 length: 14; CDR3 DNA: TGTGCCAGCAGCTCCCAGGGGGCGATGTACGAGCAGTACTTC; CDR3 protein: CASSSQGAMYEQYF
V gene: TRBV5-1; J gene: TRBJ2-5; D gene: TRBD2; CDR3 length: 11; CDR3 DNA: TGCGCCAGCGGGACTAGCGAGACCCAGTACTTC; CDR3 protein: CASGTSETQYF
V gene: TRBV20-1; J gene: TRBJ1-2; D gene: TRBD1; CDR3 length: 11; CDR3 DNA: TGCAGTGCGACAGGGTCGTATGGCTACACCTTC; CDR3 protein: CSATGSYGYTF
V gene: TRBV6-1; J gene: TRBJ2-3; D gene: -; CDR3 length: 14; CDR3 DNA: TGTGCCAGCAGTGACCAGACTGGCACAGATACGCAGTATTTT; CDR3 protein: CASSDQTGTDTQYF
V gene: TRBV5-1; J gene: TRBJ2-7; D gene: TRBD2; CDR3 length: 16; CDR3 DNA: TGCGCCAGCAGCCTACTAGCGGGAGGGCCTTTCTACGAGCAGTACTTC; CDR3 protein: CASSLLAGGPFYEQYF
V gene: TRBV9; J gene: TRBJ1-2; D gene: TRBD1; CDR3 length: 13; CDR3 DNA: TGTGCCAGCAGCGTAGATACAGGGGATGGCTACACCTTC; CDR3 protein: CASSVDTGDGYTF
V gene: TRBV5-6; J gene: TRBJ2-7; D gene: -; CDR3 length: 14; CDR3 DNA: TGTGCCAGCAGCTTGACCCCCAGGCCCTACGAGCAGTACTTC; CDR3 protein: CASSLTPRPYEQYF
V gene: TRBV19; J gene: TRBJ2-3; D gene: TRBD1; CDR3 length: 14; CDR3 DNA: TGTGCCAGTAGTCCCTTTGGGACAGCAGATACGCAGTATTTT; CDR3 protein: CASSPFGTADTQYF
V gene: TRBV29-1; J gene: TRBJ2-4; D gene: TRBD1; CDR3 length: 15; CDR3 DNA: TGCAGCGCACGGACAGGGAAAGAGGCCAAAAACATTCAGTACTTC; CDR3 protein: CSARTGKEAKNIQYF
V gene: TRBV9; J gene: TRBJ2-3; D gene: -; CDR3 length: 15; CDR3 DNA: TGTGCCAGCACCACTCTAGCGAGGTTGGGAGATACGCAGTATTTT; CDR3 protein: CASTTLARLGDTQYF
V gene: TRBV2; J gene: TRBJ1-3; D gene: -; CDR3 length: 15; CDR3 DNA: TGTGCCAGCAGTAGGGACTCAAACTCTGGAAACACCATATATTTT; CDR3 protein: CASSRDSNSGNTIYF
V gene: TRBV20-1; J gene: TRBJ2-7; D gene: -; CDR3 length: 10; CDR3 DNA: TGCAGTGCCGCGTTTGACGAGCAGTACTTC; CDR3 protein: CSAAFDEQYF
V gene: TRBV19; J gene: TRBJ1-6; D gene: TRBD1; CDR3 length: 16; CDR3 DNA: TGTGCCAGTAGTATGTGGGACAGCAGAACGAATTCACCCCTCCACTTT; CDR3 protein: CASSMWDSRTNSPLHF
V gene: TRBV5-1; J gene: TRBJ2-5; D gene: TRBD1; CDR3 length: 16; CDR3 DNA: TGCGCCAGCAGCTTGGGTGGGACAGCCTTCCAAGAGACCCAGTACTTC; CDR3 protein: CASSLGGTAFQETQYF
V gene: TRBV19; J gene: TRBJ2-7; D gene: TRBD1; CDR3 length: 15; CDR3 DNA: TGTGCCAGTAGTATATCTGACAGGGACTCCTACGAGCAGTACTTC; CDR3 protein: CASSISDRDSYEQYF